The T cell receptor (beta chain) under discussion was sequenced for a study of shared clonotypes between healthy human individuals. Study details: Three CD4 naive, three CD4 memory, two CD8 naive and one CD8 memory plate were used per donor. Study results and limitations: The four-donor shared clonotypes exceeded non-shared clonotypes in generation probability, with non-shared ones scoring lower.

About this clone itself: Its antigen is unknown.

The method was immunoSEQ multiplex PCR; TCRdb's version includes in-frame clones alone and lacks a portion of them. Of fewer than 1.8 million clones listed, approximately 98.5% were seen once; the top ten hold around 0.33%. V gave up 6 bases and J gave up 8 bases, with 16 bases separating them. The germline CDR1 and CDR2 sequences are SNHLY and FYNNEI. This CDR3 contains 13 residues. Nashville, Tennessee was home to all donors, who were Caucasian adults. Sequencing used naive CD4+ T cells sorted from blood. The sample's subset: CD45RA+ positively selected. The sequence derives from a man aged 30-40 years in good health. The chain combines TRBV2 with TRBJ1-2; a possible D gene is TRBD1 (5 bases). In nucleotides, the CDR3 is TGTGCCAGCAGCAAGGACATAGGGCAGGGCTACACCTTC. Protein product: CASSKDIGQGYTF.